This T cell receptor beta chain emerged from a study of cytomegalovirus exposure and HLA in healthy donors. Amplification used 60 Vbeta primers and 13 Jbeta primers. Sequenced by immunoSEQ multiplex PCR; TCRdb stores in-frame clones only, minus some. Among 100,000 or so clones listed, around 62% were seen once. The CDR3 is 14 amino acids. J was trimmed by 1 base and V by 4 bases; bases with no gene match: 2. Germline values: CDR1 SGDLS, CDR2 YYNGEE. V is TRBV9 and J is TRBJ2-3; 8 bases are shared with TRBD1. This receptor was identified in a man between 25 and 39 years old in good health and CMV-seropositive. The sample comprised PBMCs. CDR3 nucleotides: TGTGCCAGCAGCCTACAGGGGGGCACAGATACGCAGTATTTT. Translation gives CASSLQGGTDTQYF.